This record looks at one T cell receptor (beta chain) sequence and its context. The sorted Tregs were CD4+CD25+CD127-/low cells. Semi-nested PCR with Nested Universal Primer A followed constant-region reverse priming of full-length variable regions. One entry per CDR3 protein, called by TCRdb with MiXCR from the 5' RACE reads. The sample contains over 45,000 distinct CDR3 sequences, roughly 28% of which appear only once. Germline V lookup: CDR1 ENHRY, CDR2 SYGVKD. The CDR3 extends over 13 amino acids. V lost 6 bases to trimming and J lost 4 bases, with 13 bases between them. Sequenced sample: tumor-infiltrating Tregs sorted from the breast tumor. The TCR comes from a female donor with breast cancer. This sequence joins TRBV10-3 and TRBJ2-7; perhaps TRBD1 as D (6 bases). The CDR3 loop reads CAIRDSRMYEQYF. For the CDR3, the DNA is TGTGCCATCAGGGACAGTCGGATGTACGAGCAGTACTTC.